Listed here is a single TCR beta chain. Which antigen it targets is not known. Base qualities are missing; no much larger clone stands one base away. Participants in the prospective study were aged roughly 18 to 100 years, lived in about two dozen United States geographic areas, and enrolled through a virtual design. To assign participants to cohorts, the prospective study relied on clinical history that participants themselves reported in a screening survey and a study questionnaire. For ImmuneRACE Cohort 3, a participant was defined as recovered based on two consecutive negative NP/OP PCR tests, clearance by a healthcare professional, or resolution of symptoms. In the prospective study, mobile phlebotomists collected whole blood, serum and a nasopharyngeal or oropharyngeal swab from each participant. Additional blood draws and questionnaires over a 2-month period could optionally be provided by prospective study participants. Prospective study blood samples were shipped either frozen or at room temperature before DNA extraction.

TCRbeta CDR3 regions were amplified from genomic DNA by means of the immunoSEQ Assay, a bias-controlled multiplex PCR. In the paper's pipeline: Within the assay, amplification of reference gene primers was used to estimate how many nucleated cells each sample contained. To quantify the absolute abundance of each unique TCRbeta CDR3 rearrangement, sequence reads were collapsed and filtered. For each sample, productive Simpson clonality was calculated as the square root of Simpson's diversity index over productive rearrangements. The immuneACCESS repertoire file appears here via TCRdb, limited to in-frame rearrangements. These files lack a portion of the clones; in checked studies, under half of the deficit traces to unresolved V genes, and the cause of the others is not known. D and trimming were read from the DNA, whereas the V and J calls and clone size are those reported in that table. A total of roughly 230,000 clones appear in this sample, over 75% of them only once. The top ten clonotypes cover about 3.7% of the sample.

This record belongs to a study of blood T cell repertoires in COVID-19 (dated by TCRdb to between 2020 and 2021). In terms of the full investigation: The collaborator samples originated in the United States, Italy and Spain and spanned the acute and convalescent phases of COVID-19. The material from the prospective study consisted of cDNA or gDNA derived from T cells, B-cell-depleted T cells, or PBMCs. Deeply sampled blood TCRbeta repertoires from subjects exposed to, actively infected with, or recovered from COVID-19 were included in the dataset. The repertoires were released in a freely available public database intended as a resource for research on the immune response to SARS-CoV-2. Samples came from the ongoing ImmuneRACE study (first 160 participants) plus 1,254 subjects from 6 global collaborators. The sample metadata nearly always contained a de-identified subject ID, COVID-19 status, age in years and sex. HLA class I and class II types, where available, came from metadata supplied by the sample provider rather than from assay-based typing. General study outcomes and caveats: The amount of clinical and demographic metadata varied by source and participant and was provided uncurated.

Reading the germline V gene (reference sequence) gives CDR1 MNHEY and CDR2 SMNVEV. The junction carries 10 bases between V and J, which are trimmed by 3 bases and 4 bases respectively. The CDR3 contains 13 residues, cysteine and phenylalanine counted. Only the CDR3 DNA stays, 39 bases, in frame from base 1. What was sequenced was PBMCs or T cells enriched from blood (not recorded which). This chain is built from TRBV27 and TRBJ2-7, with TRBD2 as a weak D call on 6 bases. This sequence was found in a woman aged 55-69 years who had recovered from COVID-19. The CDR3 region has the sequence CASSLGGLYEQYF. DNA sequence: TGTGCCAGCAGTTTGGGGGGTTTATACGAGCAGTACTTC.